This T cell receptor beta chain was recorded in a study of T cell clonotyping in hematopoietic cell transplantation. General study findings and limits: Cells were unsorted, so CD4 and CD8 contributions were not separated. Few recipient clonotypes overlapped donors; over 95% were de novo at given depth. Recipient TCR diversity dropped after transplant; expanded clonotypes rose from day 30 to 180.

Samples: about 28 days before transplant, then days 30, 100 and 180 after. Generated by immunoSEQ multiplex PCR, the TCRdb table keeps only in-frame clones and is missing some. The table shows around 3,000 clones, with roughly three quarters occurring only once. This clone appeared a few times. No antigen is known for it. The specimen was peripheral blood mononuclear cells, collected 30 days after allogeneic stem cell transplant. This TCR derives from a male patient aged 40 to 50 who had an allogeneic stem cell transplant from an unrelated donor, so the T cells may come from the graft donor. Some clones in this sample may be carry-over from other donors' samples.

CDR3 in DNA: TGCGCCAGCAGCCTCCCGAGACAGGGCCATGGCTACACCTTC. It yields the protein CASSLPRQGHGYTF. This chain joins TRBV5-1 and TRBJ1-2; 7 bases are a match to TRBD1. The CDR3 runs to 14 residues. V lost 4 bases, J lost 6 bases, and 9 bases stayed unmatched. In germline, CDR1 is SGHRS, CDR2 YFSETQ.